The 27 T cell receptor beta chains in this list originate from one sample, sequenced in a study of beta chain features in type 1 diabetes. Expressed TCRB transcripts were sequenced because the isolated RNA had all been reverse transcribed beforehand. Sequencing was performed with immunoSEQ multiplex PCR; in TCRdb, only in-frame clones are kept and a portion is missing. The sample has about 360,000 clones; 10% to 15% are singletons. The source material was naive CD4+ T cells from blood. These receptors came from a man in his late teens or twenties in good health.

This chain joins TRBV2 and TRBJ2-2, with TRBD1 identical over 7 bases. V was clipped by 6 bases and J by 0 bases; unmatched bases: 1. The CDR3 extends over 14 amino acids. CDR1 is SNHLY, CDR2 FYNNEI, per germline. CDR3 loop: CASRQGTNTGELFF. CDR3 sequence (DNA): TGTGCCAGCAGACAGGGGACGAACACCGGGGAGCTGTTTTTT. Drawing the rest from reference TRBV2 and TRBJ2-2, the complete variable domain is EPEVTQTPSHQVTQMGQEVILRCVPISNHLYFYWYRQILGQKVEFLVSFYNNEISEKSEIFDDQFSVERPDGSNFTLKIRSTKLEDSAMYFCASRQGTNTGELFFGEGSRLTVL.

The chain joins TRBV28 to TRBJ2-7, with no clear D. The CDR3 has 14 residues. V lost 5 bases, J lost 3 bases, and 14 bases lay in between. Germline V lookup: CDR1 MDHEN, CDR2 SYDVKM. CDR3 protein: CASSPGDTRYEQYF. The CDR3 nucleotides read TGTGCCAGCAGTCCCGGCGACACACGCTACGAGCAGTACTTC.

The chain joins TRBV19 to TRBJ2-1; TRBD2 matches at 10 bases. The CDR3 sequence is 14 residues long. V lost 6 bases and J lost 7; bases outside the gene matches: 6. CDR1 is LNHDA, CDR2 SQIVND, per germline (reference sequence). CDR3 DNA: TGTGCCAGTAGATCTAGCGGGAGCGATAATGAGCAGTTCTTC. Protein: CASRSSGSDNEQFF. The variable domain in full, completed from reference TRBV19 and TRBJ2-1, reads DGGITQSPKYLFRKEGQNVTLSCEQNLNHDAMYWYRQDPGQGLRLIYYSQIVNDFQKGDIAEGYSVSREKKESFPLTVTSAQKNPTAFYLCASRSSGSDNEQFFGPGTRLTVL.

This clone turned up a few times. This chain joins TRBV7-9 and TRBJ1-6, with D perhaps matching TRBD1 (5 bases). Germline-derived CDR1 and CDR2 are SEHNR and FQNEAQ (reference sequence). This CDR3 region has 13 residues. The germline V and J ends were trimmed by 8 bases and 8 bases, with 13 bases remaining between them. The CDR3 DNA sequence: TGTGCCAGCTCAGGGTTTAGAGATTCACCCCTCCACTTT. Its translation: CASSGFRDSPLHF.

The chain has TRBV23-1 and TRBJ2-5; D perhaps matches TRBD1 (6 bases). TRBV23-1 is an open reading frame, and its role is uncertain. V was pared by 0 bases and J by 7 bases, with 15 bases between. The CDR3 has 15 amino acids. The CDR3 coding sequence is TGCGCCAGCAGTCAATCGGACAGAATGCGAGCGACCCAGTACTTC. Protein product: CASSQSDRMRATQYF.

This clone was recorded a few times. The rearrangement links TRBV7-3 to TRBJ2-3, with D tentatively TRBD1 (6 bases). The V and J ends lost 7 bases and 0 bases respectively, with 8 bases between them. The CDR3 spans 13 residues. From germline, CDR1 is SGHTA and CDR2 FQGTGA. The CDR3 sequence is CASTQGSTDTQYF. CDR3 DNA sequence: TGTGCCAGCACGCAGGGGAGCACAGATACGCAGTATTTT.

The V gene is TRBV9, the J gene TRBJ1-2, with a tentative D call TRBD1 (6 bases). Germline V gives CDR1 SGDLS, CDR2 YYNGEE. V lost 3 bases and J lost 1, with 10 bases in between. The CDR3 is made up of 14 amino acids. The CDR3 DNA reads TGTGCCAGCAGCGAGCGGACAGATAACTATGGCTACACCTTC. It specifies CASSERTDNYGYTF.

Written as DNA, the CDR3 is TGCGCCAGCAGCCAAGAGGGACACAGCACAGATACGCAGTATTTT. This codes for CASSQEGHSTDTQYF. V gene TRBV4-3 combines with J gene TRBJ2-3, with a possible D match to TRBD1 (6 bases). This CDR3 is built from 15 residues. Germline-derived CDR1 and CDR2 are LGHNA and YSLEER. Trimming took 0 bases from V and 0 from J, leaving 7 bases between them.

The chain's CDR3 is CASSAILATNEKLFF. The DNA of the CDR3 is TGTGCCAGCAGTGCTATCCTTGCGACTAATGAAAAACTGTTTTTT. The rearrangement joins TRBV6-1 to TRBJ1-4, with D unresolved. The CDR3 extends over 15 amino acids. V was shortened by 4 bases and J by 2 bases, with 11 bases between the two germline ends. From germline, CDR1 is MNHNS and CDR2 SASEGT.

The chain joins TRBV14 to TRBJ1-2, with D possibly being TRBD1 (6 bases). The ends were cut back, 1 base at V and 0 bases at J, with 18 bases in the middle. Per the germline V gene, CDR1 is SGHDN and CDR2 is FVKESK. The CDR3 length is 18 residues. Here the CDR3 reads CASSQVGGPVGPNYGYTF. For the CDR3, the DNA is TGTGCCAGCAGCCAAGTGGGGGGGCCTGTTGGCCCTAACTATGGCTACACCTTC. The variable domain in full, with the rest retrieved from reference TRBV14 and TRBJ1-2, is EAGVTQFPSHSVIEKGQTVTLRCDPISGHDNLYWYRRVMGKEIKFLLHFVKESKQDESGMPNNRFLAERTGGTYSTLKVQPAELEDSGVYFCASSQVGGPVGPNYGYTFGSGTRLTVV.

This chain uses TRBV5-4 with TRBJ2-7; D gene uncertain. The CDR3 totals 12 residues. V lost 8 bases, J lost 6 bases, and 15 bases lay in between. From germline, CDR1 is SGHNT and CDR2 YYREEE (reference sequence). CDR3 coding DNA: TGTGCCAGTAGGCGACTTCAAGGCGAGCAGTACTTC. This codes for CASRRLQGEQYF.

This sequence joins TRBV27 and TRBJ2-1, with TRBD1 matching over 9 bases. The germline V gene encodes CDR1 MNHEY and CDR2 SMNVEV (reference sequence). V gave up 5 bases and J gave up 1 base; unmatched junction bases: 6. The CDR3 loop spans 16 amino acids. For the CDR3, the DNA is TGTGCCAGCAGTCCGGACAGGGGTCCTTCCTACAATGAGCAGTTCTTC. Translated: CASSPDRGPSYNEQFF.

J is TRBJ2-1 and V is TRBV4-1; 7 nucleotides agree with TRBD2. The V gene end was trimmed by 3 bases and the J gene end by 7 bases; junction bases not matched to a gene: 15. Germline CDR1 and CDR2: MGHRA and YSYEKL. The CDR3 has 17 amino acids. The CDR3 here is CASSQKEVKRDRNEQFF. The DNA for the CDR3 is TGCGCCAGCAGCCAGAAAGAGGTCAAGCGGGATAGAAATGAGCAGTTCTTC.

V gene TRBV30 combines with J gene TRBJ1-2; D may be TRBD1 (6 bases). Per germline, CDR1 GTSNPN and CDR2 SVGIG (reference sequence). V lost 4 bases to trimming and J lost 8 bases, with 14 bases between them. The CDR3 is made up of 12 amino acids. CDR3 DNA: TGTGCCTGGAATATTAACAGGGAAGGCTACACCTTC. Translated, it gives CAWNINREGYTF.

This clone was found a few times. CDR3 DNA sequence: TGCGCCAGCAGCCTCTGGACTAGCGGAGGGGAGACCCAGTACTTC. As protein: CASSLWTSGGETQYF. The chain has TRBV5-1 and TRBJ2-5; 10 bases are shared with TRBD2. The CDR3 consists of 15 residues. J lost 5 bases, V lost 4 bases, and 8 bases had no gene match. Germline V gene sequence: CDR1 SGHRS, CDR2 YFSETQ. The whole variable domain, remainder taken from reference TRBV5-1 and TRBJ2-5, is KAGVTQTPRYLIKTRGQQVTLSCSPISGHRSVSWYQQTPGQGLQFLFEYFSETQRNKGNFPGRFSGRQFSNSRSEMNVSTLELGDSALYLCASSLWTSGGETQYFGPGTRLLVL.

This clone has only a few counts. This chain joins TRBV29-1 and TRBJ1-4; TRBD1 matches at 10 bases. The CDR3 has 13 amino acids. V shed 7 bases and J 6 bases; nucleotides not matched to a gene: 5. Germline loops: CDR1 SQVTM, CDR2 ANQGSEA. The CDR3 here is CSGRDRGYEKLFF. CDR3 in DNA: TGCAGCGGAAGGGACAGGGGATATGAAAAACTGTTTTTT.

This clone has a handful of counts. V usage is TRBV6-1 and J usage is TRBJ1-2, with 8 bases fitting TRBD1. Germline V gene data show CDR1 as MNHNS and CDR2 as SASEGT. There are 14 residues in the CDR3. The trim removed 4 bases at V and 5 bases at J, leaving 6 bases unmatched. CDR3 loop: CASSARTGSYGYTF. The CDR3 DNA follows: TGTGCCAGCAGTGCAAGGACAGGGAGTTATGGCTACACCTTC.

The chain recombines TRBV18 with TRBJ1-1; 10 bases are a match to TRBD1. Germline V gene sequence: CDR1 KGHSH, CDR2 LQKENI. Trimming at V came to 3 bases and at J to 7 bases, leaving 2 bases not matched to a gene. The CDR3 covers 13 residues. CDR3 in amino acids: CASSPGTGDEAFF. CDR3 in DNA: TGTGCCAGCTCACCCGGGACAGGGGATGAAGCTTTCTTT.

This clone was seen a handful of times. CDR3 in amino acids: CATLQGRWTGELFF. CDR3 bases: TGTGCCACCCTACAGGGCAGGTGGACCGGGGAGCTGTTTTTT. This rearrangement joins TRBV19 to TRBJ2-2, with D tentatively TRBD1 (6 bases). Trimming took 10 bases from V and 5 from J, leaving 17 bases between them. The CDR3 length is 14 residues. Germline assignment: CDR1 LNHDA and CDR2 SQIVND (reference sequence).

This rearrangement joins TRBV29-1 to TRBJ2-3, with TRBD2 identical over 12 bases. The V segment lost 7 bases and the J segment 4 bases; nucleotides outside the gene matches: 6. The CDR3 loop spans 14 amino acids. Germline CDR1 reads SQVTM; CDR2 reads ANQGSEA. In DNA, the CDR3 is TGCAGCGGCTCGACTAGCGGGAGACCAGATACGCAGTATTTT. It codes for CSGSTSGRPDTQYF.

The V call is TRBV6-5, the J call TRBJ1-2; the match to TRBD1 covers 9 bases. The CDR3 loop spans 15 amino acids. With V trimmed by 4 bases and J by 4 bases, 7 bases remained unmatched. The germline gives CDR1 MNHEY, CDR2 SVGAGI. CDR3 protein: CASSFPMGQGYGYTF. The DNA for the CDR3 is TGTGCCAGCAGTTTCCCCATGGGACAGGGCTATGGCTACACCTTC.

This chain connects TRBV2 to TRBJ1-1, with 9 bases that match TRBD1. CDR3 size: 12 residues. Germline lookup yields CDR1 SNHLY and CDR2 FYNNEI. Trimming cost V 10 bases and J 7 bases; bases outside gene matches: 7. CDR3 bases: TGTGCCATCGCACTGACAGGGGGTGAAGCTTTCTTT. This sequence encodes CAIALTGGEAFF. Looking up the rest from reference TRBV2 and TRBJ1-1 gives the full variable domain: EPEVTQTPSHQVTQMGQEVILRCVPISNHLYFYWYRQILGQKVEFLVSFYNNEISEKSEIFDDQFSVERPDGSNFTLKIRSTKLEDSAMYFCAIALTGGEAFFGQGTRLTVV.

This clone was seen a handful of times. The rearrangement joins TRBV30 to TRBJ1-2; D is uncertain. Per the germline V gene, CDR1 is GTSNPN and CDR2 is SVGIG (reference sequence). This CDR3 is built from 13 residues. Between the trimmed V and J ends, which lost 4 bases and 2 bases, there was a span of 11 bases. The CDR3 region has the DNA TGTGCCTGGATACGTTCGAGGAACTATGGCTACACCTTC. Encoded protein: CAWIRSRNYGYTF.

This clone was observed a few times. The chain carries TRBV14 and TRBJ2-3; tentative D call: TRBD1 (5 bases). V shed 3 bases and J shed 2 bases, with 21 bases lying between them. Germline V gene lookup returns CDR1 SGHDN and CDR2 FVKESK. The CDR3 has 18 residues. The CDR3 loop is CASSHDSFKGPNTDTQYF. The CDR3 nucleotides are TGTGCCAGCAGCCACGACTCATTTAAGGGGCCCAACACAGATACGCAGTATTTT.

This clone came up a few times. This chain joins TRBV30 and TRBJ2-5; 7 nucleotides line up with TRBD1. From germline, CDR1 is GTSNPN and CDR2 SVGIG (reference sequence). Trimming cost V 4 bases and J 5 bases; bases outside gene matches: 1. The CDR3 extends over 11 amino acids. The CDR3 sequence is CAWNRGETQYF. CDR3 DNA sequence: TGTGCCTGGAACAGGGGTGAGACCCAGTACTTC.

This chain uses TRBV27 with TRBJ2-7; 9 bases fit TRBD1. The trim removed 8 bases at V and 2 bases at J, leaving 4 bases unmatched. The germline CDR1 and CDR2 sequences are MNHEY and SMNVEV (reference sequence). The CDR3 covers 13 residues. The CDR3 region has the DNA TGTGCCAGCCGGAGACAGGGGGCCTACGAGCAGTACTTC. It specifies CASRRQGAYEQYF.

The chain recombines TRBV30 with TRBJ1-1; maybe TRBD1 (5 bases). The CDR3 has 15 amino acids. CDR1 and CDR2 from the germline V gene are GTSNPN and SVGIG (reference sequence). Trimming took off 4 bases at V and 1 base at J, with 16 bases between the two ends. CDR3 sequence reads: CAWKLTGLPNTEAFF. The CDR3 DNA reads TGTGCCTGGAAGTTGACGGGACTCCCGAACACTGAAGCTTTCTTT.